This T cell receptor beta chain is from a study of regulatory T cells in long-lasting Graves disease. On the study more broadly: Persistence in Graves' disease required over 5 years of antithyroid drugs plus positive TSH receptor antibodies.

Worth noting for this clonotype: Its target is unknown. Sequence at one end of the junction differs from germline and may be a read error.

Study-wide points: Accuracy was possibly reduced by small sample size. Comparison showed that persistent patients shared more public clonotypes (fewer than 3,000) than new patients (966).

Assembly of TCR beta libraries relied on iRepertoire HTBI primers together with Arm-PCR of CDR3 regions. One entry per CDR3 protein results from TCRdb running MiXCR on the multiplex PCR reads. The data show more than 650,000 distinct CDR3 sequences, with roughly 30% seen just once and roughly 41% held by the top ten. Germline CDR1 is MGHRA and CDR2 is YSYEKL. CDR3 length: 16 residues. Described time point: persistent/refractory GD, antithyroid drugs over 5 years with positive TRAb. Construction of the TCR library relied on RNA isolated from PBMCs. Sequencing was performed on peripheral blood mononuclear cells (PBMCs), taken when the disease was refractory, from a patient treated with antithyroid drugs. This TCR derives from a female donor with Graves disease. The chain recombines TRBV4-1 with TRBJ1-5; 7 bases fit TRBD1. The CDR3 loop is CASSQPRDSVNQPQHF. DNA for the CDR3: TGCGCCAGTAGCCAACCCCGGGACAGTGTGAATCAGCCCCAGCATTTT.